This T cell receptor beta chain was observed in a study of blood T cell repertoires in COVID-19. Overall study context: Sample material is recorded as cDNA or gDNA derived from T cells, B-cell-depleted T cells, or PBMCs.

Membership in each cohort depended on participant-reported clinical history. Trimming removed 0 bases at V and 8 bases at J, with 8 bases between. The CDR3 has 13 amino acids. Germline values: CDR1 SGHKS, CDR2 YYEKEE (reference sequence). TCRdb keeps only in-frame clones here, not all; method: immunoSEQ multiplex PCR. Of about 430,000 clones listed, around nine tenths were seen once; the top ten hold approximately 1.5%. The chain links TRBV5-5 to TRBJ1-4; D is unresolved. Sequencing used PBMCs or T cells enriched from blood (not recorded which). The sequence was collected from a young woman who had been exposed to COVID-19. CDR3 nucleotides: TGTGCCAGCAGCTTGGATGAGAAAGAAAAACTGTTTTTT. This encodes CASSLDEKEKLFF.